These 8 T cell receptor beta chains share one sample of origin, sequenced in a study of blood T cell repertoires in COVID-19. Profiling relied on immunoSEQ multiplex PCR, and the TCRdb table lists in-frame clones only, not all of them. The sample has 150,000 to 160,000 clones, roughly nine tenths seen once. The specimen sequenced was peripheral blood. The receptors come from a woman aged 70-85 years with acute or convalescent COVID-19.

The count of this clone is one. The chain combines TRBV7-8 with TRBJ1-1; 7 bases are shared with TRBD1. Germline assignment: CDR1 SGHVS and CDR2 FQNEAQ. The CDR3 loop spans 15 amino acids. After removal of 5 bases from V and 2 bases from J, the junction contained 8 bases not matched to a gene. The CDR3 is CASSQKVGGNTEAFF. The CDR3 DNA reads as TGTGCCAGCAGCCAGAAGGTAGGGGGCAACACTGAAGCTTTCTTT.

This clone was counted between two and nine times. The CDR3: CASSVSPTGHYGYTF. CDR3 bases: TGTGCCAGCAGCGTATCCCCCACAGGGCACTATGGCTACACCTTC. The chain is built from TRBV9 and TRBJ1-2; tentatively, D is TRBD1 (6 bases). The germline V and J ends were trimmed by 1 base and 3 bases, with 13 bases remaining between them. The CDR3 extends over 15 amino acids. Germline V CDR1 and CDR2: SGDLS, YYNGEE.

This chain uses TRBV29-1 with TRBJ2-3; TRBD2 might be the D (7 bases). Germline CDR1 reads SQVTM; CDR2 reads ANQGSEA. V lost 7 bases to trimming and J lost 6 bases, with 14 bases between them. This CDR3 region has 12 residues. The CDR3 is CSATRGGDTQYF. CDR3 DNA: TGCAGCGCGACAAGGGGGGGGGATACGCAGTATTTT.

The CDR3 bases are TGTGCCAGCAGTTTAGGGCCATACAATCAGCCCCAGCATTTT. Amino acid sequence: CASSLGPYNQPQHF. V is TRBV28 and J is TRBJ1-5; D gene uncertain. V lost 2 bases, J lost 3 bases, and 8 bases lay in between. The CDR3 is made up of 14 amino acids. Per the germline V gene, CDR1 is MDHEN and CDR2 is SYDVKM.

The chain employs TRBV18 and TRBJ1-5; the D gene is possibly TRBD1 (5 bases). Per germline, CDR1 KGHSH and CDR2 LQKENI. The CDR3 is made up of 16 amino acids. The V gene lost 3 bases and the J gene lost 5 bases, with 17 bases spanning the gap. CDR3 coding DNA: TGTGCCAGCTCACCCCGCCACCCGGGGGGGGATCAGCCCCAGCATTTT. Amino acid sequence: CASSPRHPGGDQPQHF. Filled out from reference TRBV18 and TRBJ1-5, the complete variable domain reads NAGVMQNPRHLVRRRGQEARLRCSPMKGHSHVYWYRQLPEEGLKFMVYLQKENIIDESGMPKERFSAEFPKEGPSILRIQQVVRGDSAAYFCASSPRHPGGDQPQHFGDGTRLSIL.

The genes are TRBV6-5 and TRBJ1-2, with a possible D match to TRBD1 (5 bases). This CDR3 has 13 amino acids. Germline CDR1 is MNHEY and CDR2 is SVGAGI. With 8 bases removed from V and 1 base from J, the gap between germline ends came to 11 bases. As DNA, the CDR3 is TGTGCCAGCCAGAGGGACTTTAACTATGGCTACACCTTC. Translated: CASQRDFNYGYTF.

The chain combines TRBV7-2 with TRBJ2-2; D is perhaps TRBD2 (5 bases). CDR1 and CDR2 (germline): SGHTA, FQGNSA. The CDR3 has 16 residues. V was trimmed by 2 bases and J by 4 bases, leaving 14 bases between them. The CDR3 region is CASSLRLRAGTGELFF. CDR3 nucleotides: TGTGCCAGCAGCTTAAGATTAAGGGCGGGCACCGGGGAGCTGTTTTTT.

V gene TRBV7-9 combines with J gene TRBJ2-5, with 7 nucleotides matching TRBD1. The CDR3 runs 12 residues. V lost 10 bases, J lost 7 bases, and 9 bases stayed unmatched. Germline lookup yields CDR1 SEHNR and CDR2 FQNEAQ (reference sequence). Here the CDR3 reads CATPDRQGTQYF. For the CDR3, the DNA is TGTGCCACACCCGACAGACAGGGGACCCAGTACTTC.